A selection of T cell receptor beta chains follows, all from one sample in a study of blood T cell repertoires in COVID-19. Assay used: immunoSEQ multiplex PCR; TCRdb lists only in-frame clones, some missing. The table records more than 100,000 clones, about 89% of them present only once. Sequencing was performed on peripheral blood. These receptor sequences come from a woman in her fifties or sixties with acute or convalescent COVID-19. Each CDR3 is given with its conserved first and last residue. A D gene is named only where the DNA matches it firmly. Clone size appears in some rows only: once, few, many, or a class for an expanded clone.

NA,once,TRBV6-6,TRBJ1-1,CASSYWAGRMNTEAFF,TGTGCCAGCAGTTACTGGGCAGGGCGGATGAACACTGAAGCTTTCTTT
TRBD2,NA,TRBV5-1,TRBJ2-1,CASSKRERMGEQFF,TGCGCCAGCAGCAAGCGGGAGCGTATGGGTGAGCAGTTCTTC
NA,NA,TRBV27,TRBJ2-3,CASWRDVTTDTQYF,TGTGCCAGCTGGCGGGACGTAACCACAGATACGCAGTATTTT
NA,once,TRBV11-2,TRBJ2-3,CASSSRGDTQYF,TGTGCCAGCAGCTCCAGGGGCGATACGCAGTATTTT
NA,NA,TRBV2,TRBJ1-4,CASRAAENLVEKLFF,TGTGCCAGCAGGGCGGCGGAGAACCTAGTTGAAAAACTGTTTTTT
TRBD1,NA,TRBV25-1,TRBJ2-2,CASREPRTGGAGGELFF,TGTGCCAGCAGAGAGCCGCGGACAGGGGGCGCGGGCGGGGAGCTGTTTTTT
TRBD1,few,TRBV7-6,TRBJ1-5,CASSLLSSGTGVPQPQHF,TGTGCCAGCAGCTTACTTTCTAGTGGGACAGGGGTCCCTCAGCCCCAGCATTTT
TRBD1,NA,TRBV11-3,TRBJ2-6,CASSGQGPPLLTF,TGTGCCAGCAGCGGACAGGGTCCCCCCCTCCTGACTTTC
TRBD2,once,TRBV5-8,TRBJ2-7,CASSLGAGLSSEQYF,TGTGCCAGCAGCTTGGGAGCGGGACTCTCCTCCGAGCAGTACTTC
TRBD1,NA,TRBV5-1,TRBJ1-1,CASSRGQGNTEAFF,TGCGCCAGCAGCCGGGGACAGGGGAACACTGAAGCTTTCTTT
NA,NA,TRBV29-1,TRBJ1-1,CSVGQGSGTEAFF,TGCAGCGTCGGTCAGGGTAGTGGCACTGAAGCTTTCTTT
NA,NA,TRBV6-1,TRBJ2-4,CASSGGRRGRVENIQYF,TGTGCCAGCAGTGGAGGCAGGAGGGGGCGCGTAGAAAACATTCAGTACTTC
NA,NA,TRBV30,TRBJ2-3,CAWSVRRADTQYF,TGTGCCTGGAGTGTACGAAGAGCAGATACGCAGTATTTT
NA,NA,TRBV28,TRBJ1-5,CASRRGNQPQHF,TGTGCCAGCAGGAGGGGGAATCAGCCCCAGCATTTT
TRBD1,NA,TRBV6-5,TRBJ2-1,CATKQGVDYNEQFF,TGTGCCACTAAACAGGGGGTGGACTACAATGAGCAGTTCTTC
TRBD1,NA,TRBV18,TRBJ1-3,CASSGQRQNSGNTIYF,TGTGCCAGCTCGGGACAGCGACAAAACTCTGGAAACACCATATATTTT
NA,once,TRBV5-4,TRBJ1-1,CASSFVNTEAFF,TGTGCCAGCAGCTTTGTAAACACTGAAGCTTTCTTT
NA,NA,TRBV28,TRBJ2-7,CASSNTGTSYEQYF,TGTGCCAGCAGCAATACAGGGACCTCCTACGAGCAGTACTTC
NA,NA,TRBV5-1,TRBJ2-5,CASRDFPYQETQYF,TGCGCCAGTCGGGACTTCCCTTACCAGGAGACCCAGTACTTC
TRBD1,NA,TRBV29-1,TRBJ1-1,CSVANRGMDTEAFF,TGCAGCGTTGCGAACAGGGGCATGGACACTGAAGCTTTCTTT
TRBD1,NA,TRBV5-1,TRBJ1-1,CASSLGQGSHTEAFF,TGCGCCAGCAGCTTGGGACAGGGGTCGCACACTGAAGCTTTCTTT
NA,NA,TRBV28,TRBJ1-2,CASRGDMYGYTF,TGTGCCAGCAGGGGGGACATGTATGGCTACACCTTC
TRBD1,NA,TRBV30,TRBJ1-5,CAWSPGQGAGSNQPQHF,TGTGCCTGGAGTCCCGGACAGGGGGCGGGTAGCAATCAGCCCCAGCATTTT
TRBD1,NA,TRBV30,TRBJ1-6,CAFGQGFSPLHF,TGTGCCTTTGGACAGGGGTTTTCACCCCTCCACTTT
NA,NA,TRBV2,TRBJ1-5,CASGLALQPQHF,TGTGCCAGTGGTCTTGCGCTTCAGCCCCAGCATTTT
TRBD2,NA,TRBV4-2,TRBJ2-7,CASSQDPSTSGRSGEQYF,TGTGCCAGCAGCCAAGATCCATCAACTAGCGGGAGATCTGGGGAGCAGTACTTC
NA,NA,TRBV7-2,TRBJ1-6,CASSPPGRGSYNSPLHF,TGTGCCAGCAGCCCCCCGGGCAGGGGATCCTATAATTCACCCCTCCACTTT
NA,NA,TRBV6-5,TRBJ2-1,CASGRLRSYNEQFF,TGTGCCAGCGGGAGGTTGCGCTCTTACAATGAGCAGTTCTTC
NA,NA,TRBV24-1,TRBJ1-3,CATSDFLGNTIYF,TGTGCCACCAGTGATTTTTTAGGAAACACCATATATTTT